Following are 10 T cell receptor beta chains from one sample sequenced in a study of cytomegalovirus exposure and HLA in healthy donors (dated by TCRdb to 2015 to 2018). Libraries were built with the immunoSEQ multiplex PCR assay. Held by TCRdb, this immuneACCESS table contains in-frame sequences only and omits some clones. Under half of the omission traces to an unresolved V gene where checked; the cause of the rest is unknown. The sample table shows approximately 100,000 clones, and about 93% are seen once. Approximately 1.1% of the sample goes to the ten largest clones. Source material: PBMCs. Receptors were obtained from a woman in her 30s in good health and CMV-seropositive.

The chain combines TRBV28 with TRBJ2-1, with 7 bases identical to TRBD2. The CDR3 length is 13 residues. V was clipped by 5 bases and J by 7 bases; unmatched bases: 5. The germline V gene encodes CDR1 MDHEN and CDR2 SYDVKM. The CDR3 loop is CASSPQGLNEQFF. The CDR3 nucleotides are TGTGCCAGCAGTCCGCAGGGACTAAATGAGCAGTTCTTC. Full variable domain (missing parts from reference TRBV28 and TRBJ2-1): DVKVTQSSRYLVKRTGEKVFLECVQDMDHENMFWYRQDPGLGLRLIYFSYDVKMKEKGDIPEGYSVSREKKERFSLILESASTNQTSMYLCASSPQGLNEQFFGPGTRLTVL.

This chain links TRBV5-6 with TRBJ1-1, with 7 bases aligning to TRBD1. Trimming removed 4 bases from V and 6 bases from J; junction bases left unmatched: 9. Germline V gene lookup returns CDR1 SGHDT and CDR2 YYEEEE. The CDR3 contains 14 residues. DNA of the CDR3: TGTGCCAGCAGCCCCGGGACAGAAAGACCTGAAGCTTTCTTT. Its translation: CASSPGTERPEAFF.

The CDR3 nucleotides are TGTGCCAGCAGCGTAGGAGCGGCTGGGAATGAGCAGTTCTTC. This encodes CASSVGAAGNEQFF. The V call is TRBV9, the J call TRBJ2-1; possible D gene TRBD2, 5 bases. Trimming took 0 bases from V and 7 from J, leaving 11 bases between them. Germline assignment: CDR1 SGDLS and CDR2 YYNGEE. This CDR3 has 14 residues.

J is TRBJ1-1 and V is TRBV4-2; D remains unclear. V was shortened by 1 base and J by 3 bases, with 12 bases between the two germline ends. Germline CDR1 reads LGHNA; CDR2 reads YNFKEQ. This CDR3 is 15 amino acids long. The CDR3 coding sequence is TGTGCCAGCAGCCAAGTTCTAGGGAGCGACACTGAAGCTTTCTTT. Translation: CASSQVLGSDTEAFF.

The V call is TRBV7-8, the J call TRBJ2-7, with 7 bases aligning to TRBD1. The CDR3 sequence is 14 residues long. V shed 5 bases, J shed 4 bases, and the junction held 8 bases outside the gene matches. Germline lookup yields CDR1 SGHVS and CDR2 FQNEAQ. CDR3 sequence: CASSGRDRLYEQYF. The CDR3 nucleotides read TGTGCCAGCAGCGGACGGGACAGATTATACGAGCAGTACTTC.

The chain couples TRBV6-1 to TRBJ2-7; the match to TRBD1 covers 10 bases. The trim removed 6 bases at V and 2 bases at J, leaving 4 bases unmatched. CDR3 length: 14 amino acids. The germline gives CDR1 MNHNS, CDR2 SASEGT. The CDR3 spells CASRRTGGPYEQYF. In DNA, the CDR3 is TGTGCCAGCAGGAGGACAGGGGGTCCCTACGAGCAGTACTTC.

The CDR3 DNA reads as TGTGCCAGTAGTATAGGCGGGAGGGCCACAGATACGCAGTATTTT. Translated, it gives CASSIGGRATDTQYF. The chain couples TRBV19 to TRBJ2-3; 9 nucleotides align to TRBD2. J gave up 2 bases and V 1 base, and 1 base lay outside the gene matches. The germline V gene has CDR1 LNHDA and CDR2 SQIVND (reference sequence). This CDR3 is 15 amino acids long.

Here the CDR3 DNA reads TGCGCCAGCAGCTTGGCCGGCATTGGGACAGACAATCAGCCCCAGCATTTT. This translates into CASSLAGIGTDNQPQHF. The gene calls are TRBV5-1 and TRBJ1-5; 7 bases map to TRBD1. Germline V gene lookup returns CDR1 SGHRS and CDR2 YFSETQ. V trimming: 0 bases; J trimming: 3 bases; junction bases outside the gene matches: 9. The CDR3 runs to 17 residues.

The chain recombines TRBV27 with TRBJ1-2, with D possibly matching TRBD1 (6 bases). The CDR3 consists of 15 residues. CDR1 and CDR2 (germline): MNHEY, SMNVEV (reference sequence). Trimming stripped 3 bases from V and 9 bases from J, with 20 bases between. The DNA for the CDR3 is TGTGCCAGCAGTTTTCAGGACAGTGCGGCCGGTAGCTACACCTTC. Residues: CASSFQDSAAGSYTF.

The chain has TRBV5-1 and TRBJ1-1; TRBD1 agrees at 9 bases. V lost 6 bases to trimming and J lost 7 bases; unmatched junction nucleotides: 10. Germline V CDR1 and CDR2: SGHRS, YFSETQ. CDR3 size: 14 residues. CDR3: CASKKQGAAIEAFF. The DNA for the CDR3 is TGCGCCAGCAAGAAACAGGGGGCGGCCATTGAAGCTTTCTTT.